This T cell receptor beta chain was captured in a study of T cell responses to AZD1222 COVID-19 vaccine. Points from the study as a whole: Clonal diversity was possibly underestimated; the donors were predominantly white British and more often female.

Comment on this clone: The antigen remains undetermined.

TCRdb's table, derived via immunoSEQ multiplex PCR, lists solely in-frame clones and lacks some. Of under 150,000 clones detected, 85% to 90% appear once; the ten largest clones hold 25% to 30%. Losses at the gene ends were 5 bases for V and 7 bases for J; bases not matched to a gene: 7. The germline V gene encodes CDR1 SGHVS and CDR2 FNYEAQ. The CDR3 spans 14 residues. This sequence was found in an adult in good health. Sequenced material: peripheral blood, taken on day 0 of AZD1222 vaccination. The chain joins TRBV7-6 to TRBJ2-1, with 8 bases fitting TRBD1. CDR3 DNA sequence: TGTGCCAGCAGCCCCCAGGGGGCCAGGAATGAGCAGTTCTTC. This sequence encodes CASSPQGARNEQFF.